This entry lists 24 T cell receptor beta chains sequenced from one sample in a study of blood T cell repertoires in COVID-19. Here immunoSEQ multiplex PCR was the method, and the copy in TCRdb shows in-frame clones only, minus some. Here the sample spans 90,000 or so clones, roughly 72% being singletons. Material: peripheral blood. The receptors were sampled from a woman between 55 and 75 years old in a cohort sampled during active or convalescent COVID-19.

The rearrangement uses TRBV3-1 (or the pseudogene TRBV3-2) and TRBJ2-5; TRBD2 matches 10 bases. V gave up 5 bases and J gave up 1 base; unmatched junction bases: 7. From germline, CDR1 is LGHDT and CDR2 YNNKEL (reference sequence). The CDR3 sequence is 16 residues long. The CDR3, as DNA: TGTGCCAGCAGCAGGGGTAGCGGGGGGTTCCAAGAGACCCAGTACTTC. Residues: CASSRGSGGFQETQYF.

This clone came up a few times. This chain uses TRBV7-2 with TRBJ1-6, with D tentatively TRBD1 (5 bases). The CDR3 is 16 amino acids. Looked up from germline, CDR1 is SGHTA and CDR2 is FQGNSA. Trimming cost V 7 bases and J 8 bases, with 21 bases left between them. The CDR3 loop reads CASNLYGTRGYSPLHF. The CDR3 DNA reads as TGTGCCAGCAACCTATACGGGACGCGGGGATATTCACCCCTCCACTTT.

The CDR3 region is CATGTSGGPEETQYF. DNA for the CDR3: TGCGCCACGGGGACTAGCGGGGGGCCCGAAGAGACCCAGTACTTC. This sequence joins TRBV5-1 and TRBJ2-5; 15 bases are a match to TRBD2. Per germline, CDR1 SGHRS and CDR2 YFSETQ. Trimming cost V 9 bases and J 3 bases; bases outside gene matches: 6. The CDR3 contains 15 residues.

This chain joins TRBV4-3 and TRBJ1-6; no definite D call. The CDR3 loop spans 13 amino acids. V lost 0 bases, J lost 12 bases, and 9 bases lay in between. The germline V gene encodes CDR1 LGHNA and CDR2 YSLEER. This CDR3 reads CASSQDATLPLHF. The CDR3, as DNA: TGCGCCAGCAGCCAAGACGCTACCCTACCCCTCCACTTT.

This clone has more than one count but fewer than ten. The chain links TRBV5-1 to TRBJ1-6, with TRBD1 identical over 7 bases. The V segment lost 0 bases and the J segment 7 bases; nucleotides outside the gene matches: 4. The CDR3 spans 15 residues. The germline V gene has CDR1 SGHRS and CDR2 YFSETQ. Here the CDR3 DNA reads TGCGCCAGCAGCTTGGGGCAGGGGGTGAATTCACCCCTCCACTTT. Translating gives CASSLGQGVNSPLHF.

This clone was detected many times. The chain recombines TRBV7-8 with TRBJ1-2; TRBD1 agrees at 7 bases. This CDR3 is 15 amino acids long. The J segment lost 5 bases and the V segment lost 5 bases, leaving 11 bases of the junction unmatched. CDR1 is SGHVS, CDR2 FQNEAQ, per germline. CDR3 protein: CASSPRDSTPYGYTF. Written as DNA, the CDR3 is TGTGCCAGCAGCCCGAGGGACAGCACCCCTTATGGCTACACCTTC.

The chain carries TRBV4-3 and TRBJ1-4, with a possible D match to TRBD1 (6 bases). Germline V gene sequence: CDR1 LGHNA, CDR2 YSLEER. This CDR3 region has 15 residues. Trimming shortened V by 2 bases and J by 7 bases, and 14 bases separated the two germline ends. CDR3 bases: TGCGCCAGCAGCCAAAATTACAGGGTTACTGAAAAACTGTTTTTT. It specifies CASSQNYRVTEKLFF.

The V call is TRBV3-1 (or the pseudogene TRBV3-2), the J call TRBJ2-1, with TRBD2 matching 8 bases. Germline V gene lookup returns CDR1 LGHDT and CDR2 YNNKEL (reference sequence). V trimming: 1 base; J trimming: 1 base; junction bases outside the gene matches: 6. This CDR3 comprises 17 residues. The CDR3 DNA is TGTGCCAGCAGCCAAGGAATTAGCGGGGCTTCCTACAATGAGCAGTTCTTC. Its translation: CASSQGISGASYNEQFF.

This clone came up many times. This sequence joins TRBV7-6 and TRBJ2-2, with 10 bases matching TRBD2. The CDR3 totals 17 residues. From germline, CDR1 is SGHVS and CDR2 FNYEAQ. J lost 5 bases, V lost 1 base, and 7 bases had no gene match. The CDR3 DNA is TGTGCCAGCAGCTTAGGAGCGGGGGGGCCGGGGACCGGGGAGCTGTTTTTT. The encoded protein is CASSLGAGGPGTGELFF.

This rearrangement joins TRBV27 to TRBJ2-4; maybe TRBD1 (6 bases). Deletions cut 8 bases from V and 3 bases from J, with 23 bases between. This CDR3 is 17 amino acids long. Germline CDR1 MNHEY, CDR2 SMNVEV (reference sequence). The CDR3 reads CASGQGGGAVGKNIQYF. The CDR3 coding sequence is TGTGCCAGCGGCCAAGGGGGTGGTGCTGTTGGCAAAAACATTCAGTACTTC.

The J gene is TRBJ2-4, the V gene TRBV3-1 (or the pseudogene TRBV3-2); D is undetermined. The CDR3 contains 13 residues. V lost 3 bases to trimming and J lost 4 bases, with 7 bases between them. Germline V gene lookup returns CDR1 LGHDT and CDR2 YNNKEL (reference sequence). The DNA for the CDR3 is TGTGCCAGCAGCCACGACACTAAAAACATTCAGTACTTC. Translation gives CASSHDTKNIQYF.

V is TRBV7-3 and J is TRBJ2-1; 9 nucleotides agree with TRBD1. Germline loops: CDR1 SGHTA, CDR2 FQGTGA. This CDR3 has 13 residues. With 4 bases clipped from V and 7 bases from J, the junction kept 2 bases outside the gene matches. The CDR3 region has the DNA TGTGCCAGCAGCTCCGGGACAGGGAATGAGCAGTTCTTC. Protein sequence: CASSSGTGNEQFF.

CDR3 bases: TGCGCCAGCAGCTTTCCTAGTGGGGCCAATGAGCAGTTCTTC. Translation: CASSFPSGANEQFF. The chain recombines TRBV5-1 with TRBJ2-1; D might be TRBD1 (5 bases). With 2 bases removed from V and 6 bases from J, the gap between germline ends came to 12 bases. Germline-derived CDR1 and CDR2 are SGHRS and YFSETQ. The CDR3 is made up of 14 amino acids.

This clone appeared once. The chain joins TRBV14 to TRBJ2-3; D perhaps matches TRBD1 (6 bases). Germline loops: CDR1 SGHDN, CDR2 FVKESK. Deletions cut 3 bases from V and 11 bases from J, with 9 bases between. This CDR3 has 11 residues. CDR3 region: CASSQVDRQYF. The CDR3 DNA is TGTGCCAGCAGCCAGGTGGACAGGCAGTATTTT.

The chain carries TRBV5-1 and TRBJ2-7; 8 positions agree with TRBD1. The length of the CDR3 is 17 residues. The germline CDR1 and CDR2 sequences are SGHRS and YFSETQ. Trimming at V came to 4 bases and at J to 2 bases, leaving 14 bases not matched to a gene. The CDR3, as DNA: TGCGCCAGCAGCCCGGGGGTGGGACAGGATATTCCCTACGAGCAGTACTTC. Its protein product is CASSPGVGQDIPYEQYF. The variable domain in full, completed from reference TRBV5-1 and TRBJ2-7, reads KAGVTQTPRYLIKTRGQQVTLSCSPISGHRSVSWYQQTPGQGLQFLFEYFSETQRNKGNFPGRFSGRQFSNSRSEMNVSTLELGDSALYLCASSPGVGQDIPYEQYFGPGTRLTVT.

The sample holds a few counts of this clone. The J gene is TRBJ1-5, the V gene TRBV6-6; D not certain. Between the trimmed V and J ends, which lost 2 bases and 5 bases, there was a span of 10 bases. CDR1 and CDR2 (germline): MNHNY, SVGAGI (reference sequence). The CDR3 covers 14 residues. CDR3 region: CASSYRGRDQPQHF. In nucleotides, the CDR3 is TGTGCCAGCAGTTACCGGGGAAGGGATCAGCCCCAGCATTTT.

This clone showed up just a few times. The V and J genes are TRBV28 and TRBJ1-1, with TRBD1 identical over 9 bases. The CDR3 covers 16 residues. J lost 1 base, V lost 6 bases, and 9 bases had no gene match. Germline V gene data show CDR1 as MDHEN and CDR2 as SYDVKM. CDR3 in amino acids: CASRQDRGSWNTEAFF. For the CDR3, the DNA is TGTGCCAGCAGACAAGACAGGGGGTCATGGAACACTGAAGCTTTCTTT.

V usage is TRBV7-9 and J usage is TRBJ2-3; 8 bases match TRBD2. Germline V gene lookup returns CDR1 SEHNR and CDR2 FQNEAQ (reference sequence). CDR3 size: 16 residues. With 3 bases clipped from V and 0 bases from J, the junction kept 5 bases outside the gene matches. In DNA, the CDR3 is TGTGCCAGCAGCTTGGGAGCGGGGGCTAGCACAGATACGCAGTATTTT. This codes for CASSLGAGASTDTQYF.

This clone has just a few counts. The V gene is TRBV27, the J gene TRBJ2-2; the match to TRBD2 covers 8 bases. The CDR3 spans 17 residues. J lost 9 bases, V lost 0 bases, and 12 bases had no gene match. The V gene's germline CDR1 is MNHEY and CDR2 SMNVEV (reference sequence). The CDR3 reads CASSLSPSASGPRELFF. CDR3 DNA: TGTGCCAGCAGTTTATCCCCCTCTGCTAGCGGGCCCAGGGAGCTGTTTTTT.

This clone appeared a few times. This chain connects TRBV13 to TRBJ1-2; D perhaps matches TRBD1 (5 bases). Germline-derived CDR1 and CDR2 are PRHDT and FYEKMQ (reference sequence). The CDR3 is made up of 13 amino acids. Deletions cut 7 bases from V and 7 bases from J, with 16 bases between. The CDR3 is CASTQYSDSGYTF. Here the CDR3 DNA reads TGTGCCAGCACCCAGTACTCAGACAGTGGCTACACCTTC. Based on the CDR3 plus reference TRBV13 and TRBJ1-2, the full variable domain is AAGVIQSPRHLIKEKRETATLKCYPIPRHDTVYWYQQGPGQDPQFLISFYEKMQSDKGSIPDRFSAQQFSDYHSELNMSSLELGDSALYFCASTQYSDSGYTFGSGTRLTVV.

This chain joins TRBV7-2 and TRBJ1-5, with no clear D. The CDR3 has 13 amino acids. Trimming removed 5 bases from V and 4 bases from J, with 9 bases in between. CDR1 and CDR2 from the germline V gene are SGHTA and FQGNSA. The CDR3, as DNA: TGTGCCAGCAGCCTTTCTCCTAATCAGCCCCAGCATTTT. It is translated as CASSLSPNQPQHF.

This chain uses TRBV3-1 (or the pseudogene TRBV3-2) with TRBJ2-4; 7 bases line up with TRBD2. Germline CDR1 and CDR2: LGHDT and YNNKEL (reference sequence). With V trimmed by 2 bases and J by 6 bases, 13 bases remained unmatched. The CDR3 consists of 17 residues. CDR3 sequence: CASSQSMGLGGVNIQYF. DNA for the CDR3: TGTGCCAGCAGCCAAAGCATGGGTTTGGGGGGGGTAAACATTCAGTACTTC.

The CDR3 sequence is CASSLDLRGLAFF. CDR3 nucleotide sequence: TGTGCCAGCAGCTTAGATTTAAGGGGTTTGGCTTTCTTT. The chain has TRBV11-2 and TRBJ1-1; D possibly corresponds to TRBD1 (5 bases). Germline-derived CDR1 and CDR2 are SGHAT and FQNNGV. The CDR3 runs 13 residues. The V end lost 0 bases, the J end lost 11 bases, and 13 bases lay between the germline ends.

The CDR3 sequence is CASSQDPHRGVDSPLHF. The DNA for the CDR3 is TGTGCCAGCAGCCAAGATCCTCACAGGGGGGTTGATTCACCCCTCCACTTT. The J gene is TRBJ1-6, the V gene TRBV4-2, with 8 bases lining up with TRBD1. Germline lookup yields CDR1 LGHNA and CDR2 YNFKEQ. CDR3 length: 17 amino acids. V was pared by 0 bases and J by 8 bases, with 9 bases of the junction left unmatched.